One sample yielded the 12 T cell receptor beta chains listed below, sequenced in a study of memory CD4+ T cells and cytomegalovirus serostatus. The sort gate was single viable CD3+CD4+CD8-CD45RO+ cells for memory CD4+ T cells. Repertoires were generated with immunoSEQ multiplex PCR, while TCRdb's copy carries only in-frame clones and drops some. The sample shows around 44,000 clones, roughly four fifths of them seen only once. The sequencing sample was made of memory CD4+ T cells from blood. Receptors originate from an adult in good health and CMV-seronegative.

To note about this clone: The sample has other DNA sequences that encode this CDR3 too. The chain employs TRBV19 and TRBJ1-5; D remains unclear. V gave up 2 bases and J gave up 2 bases, with 4 bases separating them. The CDR3 consists of 13 residues. Germline lookup yields CDR1 LNHDA and CDR2 SQIVND (reference sequence). Here the CDR3 DNA reads TGTGCCAGTAGTATATCTGGCAATCAGCCCCAGCATTTT. It specifies CASSISGNQPQHF. Drawing the rest from reference TRBV19 and TRBJ1-5, the complete variable domain is DGGITQSPKYLFRKEGQNVTLSCEQNLNHDAMYWYRQDPGQGLRLIYYSQIVNDFQKGDIAEGYSVSREKKESFPLTVTSAQKNPTAFYLCASSISGNQPQHFGDGTRLSIL.

This chain joins TRBV6-6 and TRBJ2-7, with D possibly being TRBD1 (6 bases). The CDR3 loop spans 12 amino acids. Trimming removed 6 bases from V and 3 bases from J, with 9 bases in between. Germline values: CDR1 MNHNY, CDR2 SVGAGI (reference sequence). CDR3 DNA: TGTGCCAGCAGCTCGGACAGCTACGAGCAGTACTTC. Translation gives CASSSDSYEQYF.

CDR3 residues: CASSPGTSGSNVYEQYF. The CDR3 region has the DNA TGTGCCAGCAGCCCCGGGACTAGCGGGAGTAATGTCTACGAGCAGTACTTC. The V call is TRBV11-2, the J call TRBJ2-7; 14 bases map to TRBD2. The V segment lost 5 bases and the J segment 3 bases; nucleotides outside the gene matches: 9. This CDR3 is built from 17 residues. Germline CDR1 SGHAT, CDR2 FQNNGV.

The chain joins TRBV5-6 to TRBJ1-6, with a possible D match to TRBD1 (6 bases). CDR3 length equals 14 residues. Germline lookup yields CDR1 SGHDT and CDR2 YYEEEE. Trimming took off 4 bases at V and 9 bases at J, with 14 bases between the two ends. CDR3 region: CASSLWAGASPLHF. The CDR3 nucleotides read TGTGCCAGCAGCCTCTGGGCAGGGGCTTCACCCCTCCACTTT.

The rearrangement uses TRBV5-6 and TRBJ2-5, with no clear D. CDR1 and CDR2 (germline): SGHDT, YYEEEE. The CDR3 runs to 11 residues. The V end was cut by 2 bases, the J end by 1 base, with 0 bases between. The CDR3 region is CASSFQETQYF. CDR3 sequence (DNA): TGTGCCAGCAGCTTCCAAGAGACCCAGTACTTC.

The V and J genes are TRBV6-1 and TRBJ2-5, with a weak D call TRBD1 (5 bases). From germline, CDR1 is MNHNS and CDR2 SASEGT. CDR3 length: 13 residues. V shed 6 bases and J shed 9 bases, with 17 bases lying between them. CDR3 in amino acids: CASSTNRGNAQYF. CDR3 coding DNA: TGTGCCAGCAGCACTAATAGGGGCAACGCCCAGTACTTC.

This clone was counted a few times. The J gene is TRBJ1-2, the V gene TRBV5-1; D may be TRBD1 (5 bases). V lost 1 base and J lost 4, with 17 bases in between. The CDR3 is 16 residues long. Germline V lookup: CDR1 SGHRS, CDR2 YFSETQ. CDR3 DNA: TGCGCCAGCAGCTTGCGAGTTGACAGCGGCGGCTATGGCTACACCTTC. It translates to CASSLRVDSGGYGYTF.

Only a few counts were recorded for this clone. The V call is TRBV7-2, the J call TRBJ1-1; D is undetermined. V shed 2 bases and J shed 1 base, with 8 bases lying between them. Germline CDR1 SGHTA, CDR2 FQGNSA. The CDR3 is made up of 14 amino acids. CDR3 in DNA: TGTGCCAGCAGCTTAAACCCTGGGAACACTGAAGCTTTCTTT. Translated: CASSLNPGNTEAFF.

A single count supports this clone. V gene TRBV29-1 combines with J gene TRBJ1-2; a weak D match, TRBD1 (6 bases). V shed 7 bases and J shed 8 bases, with 17 bases lying between them. The germline V gene encodes CDR1 SQVTM and CDR2 ANQGSEA. The CDR3 is 12 residues long. The CDR3 here is CSAQQGPWGYTF. In nucleotides, the CDR3 is TGCAGCGCCCAACAGGGCCCCTGGGGCTACACCTTC. Drawing the rest from reference TRBV29-1 and TRBJ1-2, the complete variable domain is SAVISQKPSRDICQRGTSLTIQCQVDSQVTMMFWYRQQPGQSLTLIATANQGSEATYESGFVIDKFPISRPNLTFSTLTVSNMSPEDSSIYLCSAQQGPWGYTFGSGTRLTVV.

This clone was found once. V gene TRBV10-3 combines with J gene TRBJ1-5; D is ambiguous. V shed 3 bases and J shed 0 bases, with 6 bases lying between them. CDR3 size: 14 residues. Germline V gene lookup returns CDR1 ENHRY and CDR2 SYGVKD. CDR3 nucleotide sequence: TGTGCCATCAGTGATAAAGGTAGCAATCAGCCCCAGCATTTT. Amino acid sequence: CAISDKGSNQPQHF.

CDR3 bases: TGTGCCAGCAGCGTAGCTGCGGGACTAGCGGGCTACAATGAGCAGTTCTTC. Amino acid sequence: CASSVAAGLAGYNEQFF. The V gene is TRBV9, the J gene TRBJ2-1; the match to TRBD2 covers 12 bases. Looked up from germline, CDR1 is SGDLS and CDR2 is YYNGEE. This CDR3 comprises 17 residues. V was pared by 0 bases and J by 3 bases, with 4 bases of the junction left unmatched.

This clone has only one observation. J is TRBJ2-7 and V is TRBV19; tentatively, D is TRBD1 or TRBD2 (5 bases each). The V gene's germline CDR1 is LNHDA and CDR2 SQIVND (reference sequence). Between the trimmed V and J ends, which lost 5 bases and 2 bases, there was a span of 13 bases. The CDR3 sequence is 14 residues long. The CDR3 bases are TGTGCCAGTAGTCTTCGGGACGGAACCTACGAGCAGTACTTC. Amino acids: CASSLRDGTYEQYF.